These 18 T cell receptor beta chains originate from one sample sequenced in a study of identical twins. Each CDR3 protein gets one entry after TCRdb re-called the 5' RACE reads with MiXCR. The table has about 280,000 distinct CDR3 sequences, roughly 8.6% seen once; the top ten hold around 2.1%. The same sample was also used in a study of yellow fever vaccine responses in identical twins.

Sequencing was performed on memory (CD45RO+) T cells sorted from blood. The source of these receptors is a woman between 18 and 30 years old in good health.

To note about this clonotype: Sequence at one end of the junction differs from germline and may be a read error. As DNA, the CDR3 is TGTGCCTGCAGCAAAGCCCTCGGGGGGGCCGAGACCCAGTACTTC. It is translated as CACSKALGGAETQYF. V and J are TRBV3-1 and TRBJ2-5; TRBD2 matches at 8 bases. The CDR3 length is 15 residues. Germline CDR1 reads LGHDT; CDR2 reads YNNKEL (reference sequence).

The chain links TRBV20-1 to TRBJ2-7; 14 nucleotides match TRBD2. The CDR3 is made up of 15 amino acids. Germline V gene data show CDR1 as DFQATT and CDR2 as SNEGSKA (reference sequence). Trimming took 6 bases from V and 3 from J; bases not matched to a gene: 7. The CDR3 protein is CSAAGLAGEGYEQYF. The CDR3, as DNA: TGCAGTGCAGCGGGACTAGCGGGAGAAGGCTACGAGCAGTACTTC.

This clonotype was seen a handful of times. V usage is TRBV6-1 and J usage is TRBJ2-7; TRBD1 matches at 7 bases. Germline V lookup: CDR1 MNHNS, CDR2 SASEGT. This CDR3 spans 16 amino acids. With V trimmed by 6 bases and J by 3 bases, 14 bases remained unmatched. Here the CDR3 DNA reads TGTGCCAGCAGCGCCTCGACGACAGGGAAAAACTACGAGCAGTACGTC. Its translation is CASSASTTGKNYEQYV.

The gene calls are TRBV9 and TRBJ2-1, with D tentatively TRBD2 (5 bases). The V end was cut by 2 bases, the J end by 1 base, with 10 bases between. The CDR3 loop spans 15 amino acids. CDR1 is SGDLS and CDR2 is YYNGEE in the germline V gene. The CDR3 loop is CASSVLAGSYNEQFF. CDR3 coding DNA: TGTGCCAGCAGCGTTCTAGCCGGTTCCTACAATGAGCAGTTCTTC.

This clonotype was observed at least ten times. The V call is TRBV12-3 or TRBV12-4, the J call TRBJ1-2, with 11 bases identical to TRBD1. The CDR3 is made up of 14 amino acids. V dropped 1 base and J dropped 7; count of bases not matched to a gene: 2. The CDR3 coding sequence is TGTGCCAGCAGTTTAGGGACAGGGGGCGGTGGCTACACCTTC. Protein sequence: CASSLGTGGGGYTF.

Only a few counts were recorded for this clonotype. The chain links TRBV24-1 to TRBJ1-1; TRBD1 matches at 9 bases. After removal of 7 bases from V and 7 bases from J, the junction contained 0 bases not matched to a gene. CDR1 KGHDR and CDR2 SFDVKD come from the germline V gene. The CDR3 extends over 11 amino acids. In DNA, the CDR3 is TGTGCCACCAGGGACAGGGGTGAAGCTTTCTTT. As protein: CATRDRGEAFF.

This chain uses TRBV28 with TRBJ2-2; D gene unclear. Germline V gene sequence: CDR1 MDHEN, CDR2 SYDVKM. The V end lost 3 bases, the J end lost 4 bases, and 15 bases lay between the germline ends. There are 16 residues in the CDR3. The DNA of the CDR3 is TGTGCCAGCAGTTTCTTTGGCGTGGGTGGCACCGGGGAGCTGTTTTTT. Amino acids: CASSFFGVGGTGELFF.

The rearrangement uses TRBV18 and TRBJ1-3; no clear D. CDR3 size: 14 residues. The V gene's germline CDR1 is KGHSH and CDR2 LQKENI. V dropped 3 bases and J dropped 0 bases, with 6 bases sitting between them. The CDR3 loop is CASSPSGSGNTIYF. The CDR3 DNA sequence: TGTGCCAGCTCACCCTCAGGCTCTGGAAACACCATATATTTT.

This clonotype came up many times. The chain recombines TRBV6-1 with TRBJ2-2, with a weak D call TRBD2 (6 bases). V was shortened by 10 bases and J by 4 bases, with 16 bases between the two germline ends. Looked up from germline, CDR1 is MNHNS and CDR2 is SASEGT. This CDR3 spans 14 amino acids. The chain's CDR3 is CATWDFPSTGELFF. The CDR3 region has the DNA TGTGCCACCTGGGACTTTCCCAGCACCGGGGAGCTGTTTTTT.

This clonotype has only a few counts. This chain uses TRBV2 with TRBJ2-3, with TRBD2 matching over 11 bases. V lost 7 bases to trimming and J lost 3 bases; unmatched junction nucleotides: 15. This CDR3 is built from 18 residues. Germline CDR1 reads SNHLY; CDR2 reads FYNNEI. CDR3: CASTKGGLAGGWTDTQYF. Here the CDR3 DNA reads TGTGCCAGCACCAAAGGGGGGCTAGCGGGAGGATGGACAGATACGCAGTATTTT.

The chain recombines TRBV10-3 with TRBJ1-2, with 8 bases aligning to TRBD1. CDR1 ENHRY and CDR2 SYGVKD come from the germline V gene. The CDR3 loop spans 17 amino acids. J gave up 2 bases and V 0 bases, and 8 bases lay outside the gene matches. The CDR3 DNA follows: TGTGCCATCAGTGAGTCGGTAACGGGACAGGTGAACTATGGCTACACCTTC. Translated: CAISESVTGQVNYGYTF.

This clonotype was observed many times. The CDR3 bases are TGTGCCAGCAGTCACGAGGACAGGCTAAATGAAAAACTGTTTTTT. Residues: CASSHEDRLNEKLFF. The chain combines TRBV28 with TRBJ1-4, with 7 bases fitting TRBD1. The CDR3 is made up of 15 amino acids. V dropped 5 bases and J dropped 5; count of bases not matched to a gene: 8. Germline-derived CDR1 and CDR2 are MDHEN and SYDVKM.

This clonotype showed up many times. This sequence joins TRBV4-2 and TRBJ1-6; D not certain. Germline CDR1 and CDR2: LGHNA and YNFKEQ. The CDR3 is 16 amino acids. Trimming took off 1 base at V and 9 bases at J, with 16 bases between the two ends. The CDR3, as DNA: TGTGCCAGCAGCCAAGGGGAGAGGGTTATGGGTTCACCCCTCCACTTT. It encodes CASSQGERVMGSPLHF.

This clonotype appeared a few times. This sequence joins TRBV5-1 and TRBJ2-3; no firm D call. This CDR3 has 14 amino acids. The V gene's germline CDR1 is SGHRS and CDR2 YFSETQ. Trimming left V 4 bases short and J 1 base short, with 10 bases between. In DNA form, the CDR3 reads TGCGCCAGCAGCATTAATTGGGGCACAGATACGCAGTATTTT. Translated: CASSINWGTDTQYF.

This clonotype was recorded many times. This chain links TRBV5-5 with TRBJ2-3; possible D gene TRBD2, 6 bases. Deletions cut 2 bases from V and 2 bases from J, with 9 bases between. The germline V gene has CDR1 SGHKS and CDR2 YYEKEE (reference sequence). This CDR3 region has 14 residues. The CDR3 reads CASSFSGTTDTQYF. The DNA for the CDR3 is TGTGCCAGCAGCTTTAGCGGTACCACAGATACGCAGTATTTT.

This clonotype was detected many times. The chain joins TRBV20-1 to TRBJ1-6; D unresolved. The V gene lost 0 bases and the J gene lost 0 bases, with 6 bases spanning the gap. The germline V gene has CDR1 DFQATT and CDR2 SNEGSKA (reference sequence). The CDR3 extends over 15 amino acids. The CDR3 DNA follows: TGCAGTGCTAGAGACGTAGCCTCCTATAATTCACCCCTCCACTTT. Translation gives CSARDVASYNSPLHF.

CDR3 DNA sequence: TGTGCCAGCTCAAGTTCAAATCCGGGAGCTAATCAGCCCCAGCATTTT. As protein: CASSSSNPGANQPQHF. The chain links TRBV18 to TRBJ1-5; D is ambiguous. The germline gives CDR1 KGHSH, CDR2 LQKENI. CDR3 length equals 16 residues. V lost 5 bases and J lost 4, with 18 bases in between.

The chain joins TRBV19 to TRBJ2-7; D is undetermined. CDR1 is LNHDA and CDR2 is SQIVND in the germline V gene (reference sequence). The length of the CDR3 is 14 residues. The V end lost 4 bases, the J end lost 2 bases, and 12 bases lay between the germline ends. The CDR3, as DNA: TGTGCCAGTAGTAAAGACGGCAAAGCCTACGAGCAGTACGTC. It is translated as CASSKDGKAYEQYV.